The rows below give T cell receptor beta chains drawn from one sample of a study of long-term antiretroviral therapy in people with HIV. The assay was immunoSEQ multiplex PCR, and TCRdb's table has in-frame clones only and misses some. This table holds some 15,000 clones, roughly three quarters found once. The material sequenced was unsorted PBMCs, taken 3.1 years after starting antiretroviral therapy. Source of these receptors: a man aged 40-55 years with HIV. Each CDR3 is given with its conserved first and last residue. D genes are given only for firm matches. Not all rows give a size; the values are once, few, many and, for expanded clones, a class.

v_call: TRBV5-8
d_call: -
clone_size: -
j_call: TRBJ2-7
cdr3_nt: TGTGCCAGCAGCTTGGTTGGCGAGCAGTACTTC
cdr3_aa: CASSLVGEQYF

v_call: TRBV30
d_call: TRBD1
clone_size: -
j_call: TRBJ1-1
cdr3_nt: TGTGCCTGGAGGCAGGGGGCTGACACTGAAGCTTTCTTT
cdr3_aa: CAWRQGADTEAFF

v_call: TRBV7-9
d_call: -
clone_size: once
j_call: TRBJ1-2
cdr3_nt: TGTGCCAGCAGCTTTCCCTTCGGCTATGGCTACACCTTC
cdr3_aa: CASSFPFGYGYTF

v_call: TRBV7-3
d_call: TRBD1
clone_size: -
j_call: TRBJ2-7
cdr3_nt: TGTGCCAGCAGCTTAACACTGACAGGGCGGTACGAGCAGTACTTC
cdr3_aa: CASSLTLTGRYEQYF

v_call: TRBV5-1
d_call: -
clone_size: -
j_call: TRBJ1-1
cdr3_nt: TGCGCCAGCAGCTTGGAAGGGGTTGAGGACACTGAAGCTTTCTTT
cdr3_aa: CASSLEGVEDTEAFF

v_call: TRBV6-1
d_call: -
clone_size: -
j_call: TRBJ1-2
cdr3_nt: TGTGCCGGGGGACGGTGGCCTAACTATGGCTACACCTTC
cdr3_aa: CAGGRWPNYGYTF

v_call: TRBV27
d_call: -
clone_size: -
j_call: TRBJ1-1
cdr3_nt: TGTGCCAGCAGTTTATACGGCATGAACACTGAAGCTTTCTTT
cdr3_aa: CASSLYGMNTEAFF

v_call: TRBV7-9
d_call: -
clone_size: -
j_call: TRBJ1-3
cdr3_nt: TGTGCCAGCAGCTTACACGGGACCGACTCTGGAAACACCATATATTTT
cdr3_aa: CASSLHGTDSGNTIYF

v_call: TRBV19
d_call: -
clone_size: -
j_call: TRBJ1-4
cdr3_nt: TGTGCCAGTAGTACCGTTCGGGGAACTAATGAAAAACTGTTTTTT
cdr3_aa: CASSTVRGTNEKLFF

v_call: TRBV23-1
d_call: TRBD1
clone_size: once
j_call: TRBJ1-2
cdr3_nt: TGCGCCAGCAGTCCACGGGACAGGAGTAACTATGGCTACACCTTC
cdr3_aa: CASSPRDRSNYGYTF

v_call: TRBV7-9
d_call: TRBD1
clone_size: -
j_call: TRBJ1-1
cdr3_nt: TGTGCCAGCAGCGCCCGGACAGGGGTCACTGAAGCTTTCTTT
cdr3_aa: CASSARTGVTEAFF

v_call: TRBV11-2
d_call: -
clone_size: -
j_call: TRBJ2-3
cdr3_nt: TGTGCCAGCAGCTCCCGGGGACGCTATTCATATACGCAGTATTTT
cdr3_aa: CASSSRGRYSYTQYF

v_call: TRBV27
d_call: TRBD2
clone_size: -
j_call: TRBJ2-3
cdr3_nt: TGTGCCAGCAGTTCCGAGCGGGGGTTCGCAGATACGCAGTATTTT
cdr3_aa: CASSSERGFADTQYF

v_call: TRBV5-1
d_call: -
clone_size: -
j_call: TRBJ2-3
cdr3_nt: TGCGCCAGCGGCGACCAAGATACGCAGTATTTT
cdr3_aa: CASGDQDTQYF

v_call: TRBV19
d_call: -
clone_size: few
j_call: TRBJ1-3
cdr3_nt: TGTGCCAGTAGTTGGGGTGGCTCTGGAAACACCATATATTTT
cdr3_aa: CASSWGGSGNTIYF

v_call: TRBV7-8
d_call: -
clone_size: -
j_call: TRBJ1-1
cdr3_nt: TGTGCCAGCAGCTTAGGGTGGGAGACTGAAGCTTTCTTT
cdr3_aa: CASSLGWETEAFF

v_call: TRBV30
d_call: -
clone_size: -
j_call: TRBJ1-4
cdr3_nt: TGTGCCTGGAGTAATCTGGCGGGAGCAAATGAAAAACTGTTTTTT
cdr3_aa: CAWSNLAGANEKLFF

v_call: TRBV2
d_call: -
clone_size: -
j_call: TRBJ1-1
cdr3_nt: TGTGCCAGGGACCTAGGGAACACTGAAGCTTTCTTT
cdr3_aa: CARDLGNTEAFF

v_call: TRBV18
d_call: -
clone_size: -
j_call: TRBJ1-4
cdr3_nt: TGTGCCAGCTCACCGGCCGCAACTAATGAAAAACTGTTTTTT
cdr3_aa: CASSPAATNEKLFF

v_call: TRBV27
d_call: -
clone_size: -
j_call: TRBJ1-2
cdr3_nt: TGTGCCAGCAGTTTGGGGGCAGGAGACTATGGCTACACCTTC
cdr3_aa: CASSLGAGDYGYTF

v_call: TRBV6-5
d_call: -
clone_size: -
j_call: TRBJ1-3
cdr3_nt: TGTGCCAGCAGTTACCAGTGGCTGAGCTCTGGAAACACCATATATTTT
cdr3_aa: CASSYQWLSSGNTIYF

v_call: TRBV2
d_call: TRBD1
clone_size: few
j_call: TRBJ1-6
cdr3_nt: TGTGCCAGCAGCTACCGGGACAGGGGGGATTCACCCCTCCACTTT
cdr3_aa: CASSYRDRGDSPLHF

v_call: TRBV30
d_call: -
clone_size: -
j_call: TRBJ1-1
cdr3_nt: TGTGCCTGGCGACAGGAGAACACTGAAGCTTTCTTT
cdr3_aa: CAWRQENTEAFF

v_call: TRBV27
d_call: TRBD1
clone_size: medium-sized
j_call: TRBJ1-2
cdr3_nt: TGTGCCAGCAGTTGGGGGTCCACAGGGGCCCGTGGCTACACCTTC
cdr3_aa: CASSWGSTGARGYTF

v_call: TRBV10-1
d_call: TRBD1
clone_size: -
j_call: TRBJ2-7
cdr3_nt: TGCGCCAGCAGTGAGGTGGTCACAGGGGTCTTCTTC
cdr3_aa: CASSEVVTGVFF

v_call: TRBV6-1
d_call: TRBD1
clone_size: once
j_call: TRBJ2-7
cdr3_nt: TGTGCCAGCAGTGTGACAGGGCCCTCCTACGAGCAGTACTTC
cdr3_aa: CASSVTGPSYEQYF

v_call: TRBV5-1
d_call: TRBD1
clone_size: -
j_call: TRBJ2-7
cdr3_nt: TGCGCTTCCCGACTAAGCGAGGGGGCGCGGGACGAGCAGTACTTC
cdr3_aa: CASRLSEGARDEQYF

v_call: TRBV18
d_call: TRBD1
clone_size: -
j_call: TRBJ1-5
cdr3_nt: TGTGCCAGCTCACCCCCGGGACAGGGGGCGCGAGGTCAGCCCCAGCATTTT
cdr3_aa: CASSPPGQGARGQPQHF

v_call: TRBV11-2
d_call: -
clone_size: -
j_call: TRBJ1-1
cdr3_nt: TGTGCCAGCAGGGTGATGAACACTGAAGCTTTCTTT
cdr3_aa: CASRVMNTEAFF

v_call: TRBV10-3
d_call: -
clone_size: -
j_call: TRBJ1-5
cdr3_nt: TGTGCCATCAGTGAGCTGGTGACAGGAGAGTCGCCCCAGCATTTT
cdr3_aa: CAISELVTGESPQHF

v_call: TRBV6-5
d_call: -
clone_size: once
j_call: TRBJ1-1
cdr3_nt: TGTGCCAGCAGATTTACAGGGCACACTGAAGCTTTCTTT
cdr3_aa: CASRFTGHTEAFF

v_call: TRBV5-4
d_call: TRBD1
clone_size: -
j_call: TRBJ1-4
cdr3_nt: TGTGCCAGCAGCCCGGACAGGGCTCAGGGGAAACTGTTTTTT
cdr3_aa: CASSPDRAQGKLFF

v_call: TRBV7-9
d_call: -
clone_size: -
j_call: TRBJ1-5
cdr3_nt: TGTGCCAGCAGCTTAATGGTGGGGCAGCCCCAGCATTTT
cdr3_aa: CASSLMVGQPQHF

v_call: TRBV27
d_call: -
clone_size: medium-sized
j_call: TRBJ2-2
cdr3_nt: TGTGCCAGCAGTCCCACTAGTCTCCTGAACACCGGGGAGCTGTTTTTT
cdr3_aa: CASSPTSLLNTGELFF

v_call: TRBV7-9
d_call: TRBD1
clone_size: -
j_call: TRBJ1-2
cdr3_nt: TGTGCCAGCAGCGTCCAGGGGGCGGCCAACTATGGCTACACCTTC
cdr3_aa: CASSVQGAANYGYTF

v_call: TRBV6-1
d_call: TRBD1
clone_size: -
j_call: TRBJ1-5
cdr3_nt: TGTGCCAGCAGTGAAAGGCAGGGGGTGATCGGCAATCAGCCCCAGCATTTT
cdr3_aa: CASSERQGVIGNQPQHF

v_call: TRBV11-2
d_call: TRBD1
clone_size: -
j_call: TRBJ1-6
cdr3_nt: TGTGCCAGCAGCTTATATCAAAGGACAGGGAGTTCACCCCTCCACTTT
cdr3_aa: CASSLYQRTGSSPLHF

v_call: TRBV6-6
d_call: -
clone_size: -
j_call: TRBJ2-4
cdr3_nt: TGTGCCAGCAGCCCCAGGGTGTCAAACATTCAGTACTTC
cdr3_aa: CASSPRVSNIQYF

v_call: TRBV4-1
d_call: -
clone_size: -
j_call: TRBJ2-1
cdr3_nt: TGCGCCAGCAGCCAAGAATGGGGTGGGTACAATGAGCAGTTCTTC
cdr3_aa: CASSQEWGGYNEQFF

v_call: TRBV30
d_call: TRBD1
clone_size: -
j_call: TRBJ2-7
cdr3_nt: TGTGCCTGGAGTCCCGGGACAGGGGTTAGAGAGCAGTACTTC
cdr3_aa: CAWSPGTGVREQYF

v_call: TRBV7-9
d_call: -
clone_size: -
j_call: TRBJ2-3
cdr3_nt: TGTGCCAGCAGCTTAGTAGGGGTTCAAGATACGCAGTATTTT
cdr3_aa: CASSLVGVQDTQYF

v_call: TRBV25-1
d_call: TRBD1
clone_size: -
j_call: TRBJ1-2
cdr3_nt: TGTGCCAGCAGTACGAACAGGGGGACTAACTATGGCTACACCTTC
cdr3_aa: CASSTNRGTNYGYTF

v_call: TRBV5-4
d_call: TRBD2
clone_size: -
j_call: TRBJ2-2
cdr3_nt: TGTGCCAGCAGCTTGGAGACTAGCGACACCGGGGAGCTGTTTTTT
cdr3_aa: CASSLETSDTGELFF